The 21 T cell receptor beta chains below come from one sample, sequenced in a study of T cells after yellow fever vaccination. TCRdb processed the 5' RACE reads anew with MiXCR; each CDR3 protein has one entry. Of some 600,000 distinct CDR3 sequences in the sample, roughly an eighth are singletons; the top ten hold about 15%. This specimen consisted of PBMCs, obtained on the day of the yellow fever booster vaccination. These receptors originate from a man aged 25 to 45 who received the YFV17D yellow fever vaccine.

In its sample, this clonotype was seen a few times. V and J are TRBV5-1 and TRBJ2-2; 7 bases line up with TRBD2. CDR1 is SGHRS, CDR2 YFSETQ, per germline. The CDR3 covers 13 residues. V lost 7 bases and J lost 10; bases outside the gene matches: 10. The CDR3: CASRRSGNEELFF. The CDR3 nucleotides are TGCGCCAGCCGCAGGAGCGGGAACGAGGAGCTGTTTTTT. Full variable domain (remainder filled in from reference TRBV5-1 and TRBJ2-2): KAGVTQTPRYLIKTRGQQVTLSCSPISGHRSVSWYQQTPGQGLQFLFEYFSETQRNKGNFPGRFSGRQFSNSRSEMNVSTLELGDSALYLCASRRSGNEELFFGEGSRLTVL.

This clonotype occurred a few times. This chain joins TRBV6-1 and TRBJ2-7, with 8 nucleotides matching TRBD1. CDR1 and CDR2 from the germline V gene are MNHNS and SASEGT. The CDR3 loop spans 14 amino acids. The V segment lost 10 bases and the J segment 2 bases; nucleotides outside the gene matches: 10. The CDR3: CATGHQQGAYEQYF. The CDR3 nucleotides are TGTGCCACCGGGCACCAACAGGGGGCCTACGAGCAGTACTTC.

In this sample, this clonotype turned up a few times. The DNA for the CDR3 is TGCAGTGCTTCCGCTTTAGCGGGGCAATCCTACGAGCAGTACTTC. Translated, it gives CSASALAGQSYEQYF. J is TRBJ2-7 and V is TRBV20-1; 8 bases are a match to TRBD2. V dropped 5 bases and J dropped 1; count of bases not matched to a gene: 10. This CDR3 region has 15 residues. Germline values: CDR1 DFQATT, CDR2 SNEGSKA (reference sequence).

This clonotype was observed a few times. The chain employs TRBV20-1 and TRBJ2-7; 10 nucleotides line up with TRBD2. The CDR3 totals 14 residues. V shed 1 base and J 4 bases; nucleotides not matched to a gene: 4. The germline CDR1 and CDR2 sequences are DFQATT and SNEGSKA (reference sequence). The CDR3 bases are TGCAGTGCTAGAGTAGCTAGCGGGAGTTACGAGCAGTACTTC. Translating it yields CSARVASGSYEQYF.

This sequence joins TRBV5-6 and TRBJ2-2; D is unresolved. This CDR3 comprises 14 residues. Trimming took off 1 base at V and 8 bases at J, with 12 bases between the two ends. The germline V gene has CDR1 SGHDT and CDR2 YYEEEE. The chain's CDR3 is CASSLYARSGELFF. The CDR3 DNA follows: TGTGCCAGCAGCTTGTATGCACGTTCAGGGGAGCTGTTTTTT.

DNA of the CDR3: TGTGCCAGCAGTTACAGACTAGCGGGGGCTATTAGCACAGATACGCAGTATTTT. Protein product: CASSYRLAGAISTDTQYF. The chain joins TRBV6-5 to TRBJ2-3; 12 nucleotides match TRBD2. V trimming: 2 bases; J trimming: 0 bases; junction bases outside the gene matches: 6. Germline values: CDR1 MNHEY, CDR2 SVGAGI. The CDR3 is 18 residues long.

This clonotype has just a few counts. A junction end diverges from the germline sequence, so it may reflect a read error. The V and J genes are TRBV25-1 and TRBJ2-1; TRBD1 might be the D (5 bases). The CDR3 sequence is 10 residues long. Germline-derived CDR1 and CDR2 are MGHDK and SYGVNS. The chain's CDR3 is CASTERGPVF. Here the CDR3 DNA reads TGTGCCAGCACTGAAAGGGGCCCCGTCTTC.

CDR3 nucleotides: TGCGCCAGCAGCGAGAATCGCGGATCCTACGAGCAGTACTTC. As protein: CASSENRGSYEQYF. The genes are TRBV5-1 and TRBJ2-7; no clear D gene. The CDR3 length is 14 residues. V gave up 4 bases and J gave up 1 base, with 12 bases separating them. Germline CDR1 reads SGHRS; CDR2 reads YFSETQ. The full variable domain, rest sourced from reference TRBV5-1 and TRBJ2-7, is KAGVTQTPRYLIKTRGQQVTLSCSPISGHRSVSWYQQTPGQGLQFLFEYFSETQRNKGNFPGRFSGRQFSNSRSEMNVSTLELGDSALYLCASSENRGSYEQYFGPGTRLTVT.

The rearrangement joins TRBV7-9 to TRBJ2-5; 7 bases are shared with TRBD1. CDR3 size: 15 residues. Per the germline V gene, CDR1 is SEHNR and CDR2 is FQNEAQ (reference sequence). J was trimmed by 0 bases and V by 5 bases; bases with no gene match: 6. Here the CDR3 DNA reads TGTGCCAGCAGCCTAAGACAGGGCTACCAAGAGACCCAGTACTTC. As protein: CASSLRQGYQETQYF.

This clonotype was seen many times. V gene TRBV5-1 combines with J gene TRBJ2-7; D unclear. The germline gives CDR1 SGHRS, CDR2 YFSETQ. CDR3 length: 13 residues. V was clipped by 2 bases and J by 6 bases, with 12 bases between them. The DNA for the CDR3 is TGCGCCAGCAGCTTTTCTTCCGAACTCGAGCAGTACTTC. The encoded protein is CASSFSSELEQYF.

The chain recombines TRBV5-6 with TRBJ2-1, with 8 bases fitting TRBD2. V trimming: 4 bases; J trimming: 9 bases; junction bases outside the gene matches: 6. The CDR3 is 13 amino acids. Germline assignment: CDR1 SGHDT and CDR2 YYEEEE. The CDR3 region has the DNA TGTGCCAGCAGCCCGGGGGGGATTGTTGAGCAGTTCTTC. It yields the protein CASSPGGIVEQFF.

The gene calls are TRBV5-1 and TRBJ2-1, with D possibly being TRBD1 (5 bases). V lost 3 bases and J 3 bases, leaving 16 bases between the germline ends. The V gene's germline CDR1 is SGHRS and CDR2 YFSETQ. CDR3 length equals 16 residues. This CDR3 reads CASSWTTDKSYNEQFF. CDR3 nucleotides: TGCGCCAGCAGCTGGACGACGGACAAGAGCTACAATGAGCAGTTCTTC. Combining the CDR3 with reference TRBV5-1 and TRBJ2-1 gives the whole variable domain KAGVTQTPRYLIKTRGQQVTLSCSPISGHRSVSWYQQTPGQGLQFLFEYFSETQRNKGNFPGRFSGRQFSNSRSEMNVSTLELGDSALYLCASSWTTDKSYNEQFFGPGTRLTVL.

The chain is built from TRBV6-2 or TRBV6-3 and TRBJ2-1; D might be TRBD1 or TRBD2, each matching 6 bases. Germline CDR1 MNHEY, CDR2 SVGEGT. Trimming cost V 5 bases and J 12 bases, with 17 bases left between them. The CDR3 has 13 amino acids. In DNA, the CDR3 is TGTGCCAGCAGTCCTCTCGGGGGCGGGATGCAGTTCTTC. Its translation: CASSPLGGGMQFF.

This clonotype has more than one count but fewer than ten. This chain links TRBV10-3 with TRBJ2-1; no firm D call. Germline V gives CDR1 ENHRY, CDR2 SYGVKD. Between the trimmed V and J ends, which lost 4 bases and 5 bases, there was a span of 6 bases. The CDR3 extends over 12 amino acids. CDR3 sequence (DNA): TGTGCCATCAGTGCCGTCAACAATGAGCAGTTCTTC. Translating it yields CAISAVNNEQFF.

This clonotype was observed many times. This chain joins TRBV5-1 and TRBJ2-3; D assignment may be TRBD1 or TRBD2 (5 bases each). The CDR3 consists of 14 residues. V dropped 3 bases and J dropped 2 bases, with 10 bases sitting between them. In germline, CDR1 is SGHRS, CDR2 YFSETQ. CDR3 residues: CASSWGRPTDTQYF. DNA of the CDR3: TGCGCCAGCAGCTGGGGACGACCCACAGATACGCAGTATTTT.

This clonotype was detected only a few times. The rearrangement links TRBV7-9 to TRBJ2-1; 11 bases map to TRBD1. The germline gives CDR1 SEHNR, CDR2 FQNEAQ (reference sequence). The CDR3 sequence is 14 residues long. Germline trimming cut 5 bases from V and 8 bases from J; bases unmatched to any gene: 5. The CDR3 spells CASSRTGGKYEQFF. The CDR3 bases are TGTGCCAGCAGCCGGACAGGGGGCAAGTATGAGCAGTTCTTC.

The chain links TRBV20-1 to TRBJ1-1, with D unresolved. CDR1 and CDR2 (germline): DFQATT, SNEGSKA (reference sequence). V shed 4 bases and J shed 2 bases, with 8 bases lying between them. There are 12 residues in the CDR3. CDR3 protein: CSAKRVNTEAFF. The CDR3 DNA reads TGCAGTGCTAAGCGGGTAAACACTGAAGCTTTCTTT.

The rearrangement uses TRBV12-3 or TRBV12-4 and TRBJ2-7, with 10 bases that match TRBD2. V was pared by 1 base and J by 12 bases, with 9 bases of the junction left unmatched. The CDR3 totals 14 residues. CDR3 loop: CASSLVGLASQMYF. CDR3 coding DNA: TGTGCCAGCAGTTTAGTGGGACTAGCGTCCCAGATGTACTTC.

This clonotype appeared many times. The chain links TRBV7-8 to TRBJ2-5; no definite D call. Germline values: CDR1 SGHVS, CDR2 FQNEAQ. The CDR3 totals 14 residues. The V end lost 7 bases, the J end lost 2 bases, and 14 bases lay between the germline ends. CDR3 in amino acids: CASTRATDQETQYF. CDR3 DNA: TGTGCCAGCACCCGAGCGACGGATCAAGAGACCCAGTACTTC.

The CDR3 DNA follows: TGTGCCAGCAGCACTGGGACAGGACATCCCTACGAGCAGTACTTC. This gives the protein CASSTGTGHPYEQYF. The chain carries TRBV7-9 and TRBJ2-7; 8 bases agree with TRBD1. The CDR3 spans 15 residues. Trimming removed 5 bases from V and 2 bases from J; junction bases left unmatched: 8. The germline gives CDR1 SEHNR, CDR2 FQNEAQ (reference sequence).

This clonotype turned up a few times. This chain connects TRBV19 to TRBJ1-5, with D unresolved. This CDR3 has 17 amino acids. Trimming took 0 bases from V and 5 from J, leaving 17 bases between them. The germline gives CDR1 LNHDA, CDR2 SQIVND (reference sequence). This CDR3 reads CASSIDLSFVGYQPQHF. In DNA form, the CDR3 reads TGTGCCAGTAGTATAGATCTATCGTTTGTGGGATATCAGCCCCAGCATTTT.